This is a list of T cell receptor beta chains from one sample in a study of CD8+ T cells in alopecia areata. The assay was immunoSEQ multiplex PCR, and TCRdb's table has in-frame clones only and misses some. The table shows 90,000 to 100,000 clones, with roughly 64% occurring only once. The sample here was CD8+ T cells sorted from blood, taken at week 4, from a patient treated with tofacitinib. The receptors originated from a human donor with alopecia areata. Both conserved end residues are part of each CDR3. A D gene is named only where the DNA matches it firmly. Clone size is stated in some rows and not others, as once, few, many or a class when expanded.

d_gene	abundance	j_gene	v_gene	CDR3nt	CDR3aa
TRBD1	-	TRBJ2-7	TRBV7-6	TGTGCCAGCAGTCCCGGGACAGGGGACGAGCAGTACTTC	CASSPGTGDEQYF
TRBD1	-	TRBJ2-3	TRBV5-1	TGCGCCAGCAGCTTGGGGACAGGGTCAGCAACAGATACGCAGTATTTT	CASSLGTGSATDTQYF
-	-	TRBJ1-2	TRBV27	TGTGCCAGCAGTTTAATCCCCCTGACCGATAACTATGGCTACACCTTC	CASSLIPLTDNYGYTF
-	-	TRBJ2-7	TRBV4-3	TGCGCCAGCAGCCAAGATAGCGGCTCTTTCTACGAGCAGTACTTC	CASSQDSGSFYEQYF
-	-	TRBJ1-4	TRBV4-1	TGCGCCAGCAGCCAAGAACCGGGGAGGAATGAAAAACTGTTTTTT	CASSQEPGRNEKLFF
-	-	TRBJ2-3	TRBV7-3	TGTGCCAGCAGCTTACTGGGGGTAGGCACAGATACGCAGTATTTT	CASSLLGVGTDTQYF
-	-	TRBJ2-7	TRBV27	TGTGCCAGCAGTTTAAACGGCAGAACCTACGAGCAGTACTTC	CASSLNGRTYEQYF
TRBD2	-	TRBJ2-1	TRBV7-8	TGTGCCAGCAGCCCTCAAGCGGGAGAATCTGGCGATGAGCAGTTCTTC	CASSPQAGESGDEQFF
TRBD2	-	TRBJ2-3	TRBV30	TGTGCCTGGAGTGTACTAGCGGGAGCCCTCATCACAGATACGCAGTATTTT	CAWSVLAGALITDTQYF
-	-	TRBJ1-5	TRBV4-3	TGCGCCAGCAGCCAAACAGGGTTGAGCAATCAGCCCCAGCATTTT	CASSQTGLSNQPQHF
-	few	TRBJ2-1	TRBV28	TGTGCCAGCAGACCATTGAACTACAATGAGCAGTTCTTC	CASRPLNYNEQFF
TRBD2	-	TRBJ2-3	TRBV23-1	TGCGCCAGCGCGTCACAGTTTAGCGGGGCCAGCACAGATACGCAGTATTTT	CASASQFSGASTDTQYF
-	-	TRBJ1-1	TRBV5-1	TGCGCCAGCAGCTCGTCATTGAGTGGACGGGTAGAAGCTTTCTTT	CASSSSLSGRVEAFF
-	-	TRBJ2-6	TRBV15	TGTGCCACCAGCAGAGATTCCGGCGTACCCCATACTGGGGCCAACGTCCTGACTTTC	CATSRDSGVPHTGANVLTF
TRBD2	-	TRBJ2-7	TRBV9	TGTGCCAGCAGCGCTGGGACTAGTCCTTCCTACGAGCAGTACTTC	CASSAGTSPSYEQYF
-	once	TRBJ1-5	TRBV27	TGTGCCAGCAGTCAAGGAAGTAATCAGCCCCAGCATTTT	CASSQGSNQPQHF
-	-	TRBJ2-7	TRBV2	TGTGCCAGCAGTGATGGAGGGGACGAGCAGTACTTC	CASSDGGDEQYF
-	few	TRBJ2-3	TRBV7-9	TGTGCCAGCAGCTCCCCCTGGGATCAAGGCGGCGGCACAGATACGCAGTATTTT	CASSSPWDQGGGTDTQYF
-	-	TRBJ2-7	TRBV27	TGTGCCAGCAGTTTAGGACCAACCTACGAGCAGTACTTC	CASSLGPTYEQYF
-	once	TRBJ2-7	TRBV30	TGTGCCTGGAGGCAACAGGGAAACTCCTACGAGCAGTACTTC	CAWRQQGNSYEQYF
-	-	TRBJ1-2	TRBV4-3	TGCGCCAGCAGCCCCAACCAACAAACAGGGCGCTATGGCTACACCTTC	CASSPNQQTGRYGYTF
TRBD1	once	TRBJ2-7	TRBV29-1	TGCAGCGCCCGGACAGGGGGCAGCTACGAGCAGTACTTC	CSARTGGSYEQYF
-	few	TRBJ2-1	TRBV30	TGTGCCGTCCGGACCCGGAGCTCCTACAATGAGCAGTTCTTC	CAVRTRSSYNEQFF
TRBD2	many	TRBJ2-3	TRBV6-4	TGTGCCAGCACCGGCGGACTAGCGGGCACAGATACGCAGTATTTT	CASTGGLAGTDTQYF
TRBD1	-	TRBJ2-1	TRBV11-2	TGTGCCAGCAACCGGGACAGCCCCAATGAGCAGTTCTTC	CASNRDSPNEQFF
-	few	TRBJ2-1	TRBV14	TGTGCCAGCAGCCCCAGACAGAGTGAAACCCCCTACAATGAGCAGTTCTTC	CASSPRQSETPYNEQFF
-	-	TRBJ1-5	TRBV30	TGTGCCTGGAGTTTGGACCCTAATCAGCCCCAGCATTTT	CAWSLDPNQPQHF
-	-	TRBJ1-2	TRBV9	TGTGCCAGCAGCGTACCAGACCCCACCTATGGCTACACCTTC	CASSVPDPTYGYTF
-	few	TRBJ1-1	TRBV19	TGTGCCAGCGCAACAGGGATGAACACTGAAGCTTTCTTT	CASATGMNTEAFF
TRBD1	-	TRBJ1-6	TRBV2	TGTGCCAGCAGTATGGTCCCACAGGGGCCTAGTTCACCCCTCCACTTT	CASSMVPQGPSSPLHF
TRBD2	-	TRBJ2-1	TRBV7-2	TGTGCCAGCAGCTTTCCGGGACTAAAGACTGAGCAGTTCTTC	CASSFPGLKTEQFF
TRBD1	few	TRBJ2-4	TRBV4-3	TGCGCCAGCAGCCAAGCTACCAGGACAGGGGGCATCAACATTCAGTACTTC	CASSQATRTGGINIQYF
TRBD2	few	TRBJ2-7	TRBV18	TGTGCCAGCCAGTCGACCGGGACTAACTCCTACGAGCAGTACTTC	CASQSTGTNSYEQYF
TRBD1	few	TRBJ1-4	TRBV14	TGTGCCAGCAGCCACGAAGAAGGACAGGGGGCTATCGGAGAAAAACTGTTTTTT	CASSHEEGQGAIGEKLFF
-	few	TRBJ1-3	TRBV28	TGTGCCAGCAAAGGAAACACCATATATTTT	CASKGNTIYF
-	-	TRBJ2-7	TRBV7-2	TGTGCCAGCAGCTTAGACGACAGCACCTACGAGCAGTACTTC	CASSLDDSTYEQYF
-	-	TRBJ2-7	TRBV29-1	TGCAGCGTTGAAGATCAGGGCTACGAGCAGTACTTC	CSVEDQGYEQYF
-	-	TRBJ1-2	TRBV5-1	TGCGCCAGCAGCCCTTATGGGCAGGAAGACTATGGCTACACCTTC	CASSPYGQEDYGYTF
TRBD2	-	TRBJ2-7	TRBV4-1	TGCGCCAGCAGCCTCAGGACTAGCGGGGACTACGAGCAGTACTTC	CASSLRTSGDYEQYF
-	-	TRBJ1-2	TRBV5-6	TGTGCCAGCAGCTTGGAACCCCCCCGGCCGGGGGATGGCTACACCTTC	CASSLEPPRPGDGYTF
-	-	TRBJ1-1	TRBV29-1	TGCAGCGTTGAAATGGGACAGAACACTGAAGCTTTCTTT	CSVEMGQNTEAFF
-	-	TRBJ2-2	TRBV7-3	TGTGCCAGCAGCGATTACACCGGGGAGCTGTTTTTT	CASSDYTGELFF
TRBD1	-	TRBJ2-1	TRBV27	TGTGCCAGCAGTTCATACAGGGGGTACAATGAGCAGTTCTTC	CASSSYRGYNEQFF
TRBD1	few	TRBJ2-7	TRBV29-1	TGCAGCGCTCTGGGACAGTTCTTAGACTACGAGCAGTACTTC	CSALGQFLDYEQYF
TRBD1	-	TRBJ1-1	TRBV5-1	TGCGCCAGCAGCGACGGACAGGGCCACAACACTGAAGCTTTCTTT	CASSDGQGHNTEAFF
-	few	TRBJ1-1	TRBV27	TGTGCCAGCAGTTTACAGGGTTACACTGAAGCTTTCTTT	CASSLQGYTEAFF
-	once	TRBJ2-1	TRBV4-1	TGCGCCAGCAGCCAGTCGGGCGATGAGCAGTTCTTC	CASSQSGDEQFF
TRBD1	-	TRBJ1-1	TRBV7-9	TGTGCCAGCAGACCCGGGACAGGGACGACTGAAGCTTTCTTT	CASRPGTGTTEAFF
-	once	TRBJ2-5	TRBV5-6	TGTGCCAGCTACCAGGGTTCCCAAGAGACCCAGTACTTC	CASYQGSQETQYF
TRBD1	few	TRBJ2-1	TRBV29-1	TGCAGCGTTGAGGGACAGGGGTCCTACAATGAGCAGTTCTTC	CSVEGQGSYNEQFF
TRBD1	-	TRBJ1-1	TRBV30	TGTGCCTGGAGTGAAGGGACAGGGGGCGGTGAAGCTTTCTTT	CAWSEGTGGGEAFF
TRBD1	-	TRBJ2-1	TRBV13	TGTGCCAGCAGCTGGGGACAGAACAATGAGCAGTTCTTC	CASSWGQNNEQFF
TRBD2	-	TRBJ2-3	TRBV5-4	TGTGCCAGCGAGACTCGGGAGGGGCGGAGCACAGATACGCAGTATTTT	CASETREGRSTDTQYF
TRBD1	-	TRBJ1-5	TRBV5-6	TGTGCCAGCAGCATCGGACAGGGCCAGAGAGAGCCCCAGCATTTT	CASSIGQGQREPQHF
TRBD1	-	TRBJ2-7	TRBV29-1	TGCAGCGTTATGACAGGGAGCTACTACGAGCAGTACTTC	CSVMTGSYYEQYF